The 21 T cell receptor beta chains below were found in one sample sequenced in a study of T cells after yellow fever vaccination. TCRdb reprocessed the 5' RACE reads via MiXCR and lists one record per CDR3 protein. The table has around 140,000 distinct CDR3 sequences, 6.6% seen once. Source: CD4+ T cells sorted from PBMCs, taken 10 days after the yellow fever booster vaccination. The receptors were sampled from a man aged 30 to 39 who received the YFV17D yellow fever vaccine.

There are a few counts of this clonotype. This chain connects TRBV27 to TRBJ1-5, with TRBD1 as a possible D gene (5 bases). Germline loops: CDR1 MNHEY, CDR2 SMNVEV (reference sequence). Trimming removed 2 bases from V and 3 bases from J, with 11 bases in between. The CDR3 length is 15 residues. CDR3 residues: CASSLQWGNNQPQHF. In nucleotides, the CDR3 is TGTGCCAGCAGTTTACAGTGGGGGAACAATCAGCCCCAGCATTTT.

Many counts were recorded for this clonotype. The chain has TRBV29-1 and TRBJ2-3; D is uncertain. This CDR3 is built from 13 residues. Between the trimmed V and J ends, which lost 7 bases and 2 bases, there was a span of 13 bases. Germline V lookup: CDR1 SQVTM, CDR2 ANQGSEA. The CDR3 is CSGTERPTDTQYF. CDR3 bases: TGCAGCGGCACGGAGCGTCCCACAGATACGCAGTATTTT.

The sample holds many counts of this clonotype. The gene calls are TRBV18 and TRBJ2-5; D call uncertain. Germline V gene data show CDR1 as KGHSH and CDR2 as LQKENI. The CDR3 loop spans 16 amino acids. Trimming took off 0 bases at V and 0 bases at J, with 11 bases between the two ends. The CDR3 bases are TGTGCCAGCTCACCACCGCGCAGGACGTACCAAGAGACCCAGTACTTC. It yields the protein CASSPPRRTYQETQYF.

This clonotype has at least ten counts. The CDR3 region is CSVEDNSGKSDEQFF. The DNA of the CDR3 is TGCAGCGTTGAAGATAATAGCGGGAAGTCGGATGAGCAGTTCTTC. The chain recombines TRBV29-1 with TRBJ2-1, with TRBD2 identical over 8 bases. The V gene's germline CDR1 is SQVTM and CDR2 ANQGSEA. There are 15 residues in the CDR3. V trimming: 0 bases; J trimming: 8 bases; junction bases outside the gene matches: 9.

This clonotype was seen repeatedly, ten times or more. V usage is TRBV7-8 and J usage is TRBJ2-1; 8 bases map to TRBD1. J was trimmed by 7 bases and V by 0 bases; bases with no gene match: 11. The length of the CDR3 is 17 residues. Germline-derived CDR1 and CDR2 are SGHVS and FQNEAQ. The CDR3 nucleotides read TGTGCCAGCAGCTTAGCGAATGGACAGGGAATGAAAAATGAGCAGTTCTTC. Its protein is CASSLANGQGMKNEQFF.

This clonotype was found many times. The chain couples TRBV5-1 to TRBJ2-7, with 11 bases identical to TRBD1. This CDR3 contains 15 residues. Germline CDR1 SGHRS, CDR2 YFSETQ. The trim removed 4 bases at V and 4 bases at J, leaving 7 bases unmatched. CDR3 residues: CASSITGQGAYEQYF. Written as DNA, the CDR3 is TGCGCCAGCAGCATAACAGGACAGGGGGCTTACGAGCAGTACTTC.

This clonotype has a handful of counts. The chain combines TRBV7-9 with TRBJ2-1; TRBD2 agrees at 12 bases. This CDR3 comprises 18 residues. Per the germline V gene, CDR1 is SEHNR and CDR2 is FQNEAQ (reference sequence). V shed 1 base and J 4 bases; nucleotides not matched to a gene: 8. CDR3 sequence: CASSLVRLAGGVYNEQFF. The CDR3 DNA reads TGTGCCAGCAGCTTAGTTAGGCTAGCGGGAGGGGTGTACAATGAGCAGTTCTTC.

Only a few counts were recorded for this clonotype. The chain links TRBV21-1 to TRBJ2-4; the table's D call, TRBD1, has no DNA check behind it. TRBV21-1 is a pseudogene segment. The CDR3 totals 15 residues. The CDR3 loop is CASSKGGGTVDIQYF. CDR3 DNA sequence: TGTGCCAGCAGCAAAGGAGGTGGGACAGTCGACATTCAGTACTTC.

The V gene is TRBV5-1, the J gene TRBJ2-7; perhaps TRBD1 as D (5 bases). Per germline, CDR1 SGHRS and CDR2 YFSETQ. The CDR3 covers 13 residues. Trimming removed 0 bases at V and 6 bases at J, with 10 bases between. The CDR3 is CASSLGDQGEQYF. The CDR3 bases are TGCGCCAGCAGCTTGGGGGATCAGGGCGAGCAGTACTTC.

The V call is TRBV20-1, the J call TRBJ2-1; 7 nucleotides match TRBD2. Germline V gene lookup returns CDR1 DFQATT and CDR2 SNEGSKA (reference sequence). The CDR3 consists of 15 residues. Losses at the gene ends were 5 bases for V and 4 bases for J; bases not matched to a gene: 11. CDR3 coding DNA: TGCAGTGCTTACCGCCGGGACTACTTATACAATGAGCAGTTCTTC. Amino acids: CSAYRRDYLYNEQFF.

This clonotype was seen ten or more times. The chain links TRBV23-1 to TRBJ2-7, with 10 nucleotides matching TRBD2. TRBV23-1 qualifies as an ORF whose function is uncertain. V was clipped by 8 bases and J by 0 bases; unmatched bases: 16. This CDR3 contains 18 residues. The CDR3, as DNA: TGCGCCAGCCTCAAAGGGAAGCGGGAGGGACAAAGCTCCTACGAGCAGTACTTC. Translating gives CASLKGKREGQSSYEQYF.

This clonotype showed up many times. The chain employs TRBV19 and TRBJ1-1; tentative D call: TRBD1 (5 bases). In germline, CDR1 is LNHDA, CDR2 SQIVND (reference sequence). The CDR3 is 15 residues long. V lost 4 bases and J lost 0, with 12 bases in between. This CDR3 is CASSTPGGVNTEAFF. CDR3 nucleotide sequence: TGTGCCAGTAGTACCCCGGGGGGAGTGAACACTGAAGCTTTCTTT.

Many counts were recorded for this clonotype. V gene TRBV10-3 combines with J gene TRBJ2-7; D perhaps matches TRBD1 (6 bases). CDR1 and CDR2 (germline): ENHRY, SYGVKD. The V and J ends lost 5 bases and 0 bases respectively, with 14 bases between them. The CDR3 runs to 15 residues. The CDR3: CAISTSGAISYEQYF. Here the CDR3 DNA reads TGTGCCATCAGTACTTCAGGGGCCATCTCCTACGAGCAGTACTTC.

This clonotype was observed many times. The chain carries TRBV10-3 and TRBJ2-5; TRBD1 or TRBD2 may be the D gene (7 bases each). V was shortened by 7 bases and J by 5 bases, with 17 bases between the two germline ends. Germline-derived CDR1 and CDR2 are ENHRY and SYGVKD. The CDR3 length is 14 residues. CDR3 coding DNA: TGTGCCATCAACCATCAGGGGGAGGGTGAGACCCAGTACTTC. Translating it yields CAINHQGEGETQYF.

This clonotype was counted ten times or more. This sequence joins TRBV20-1 and TRBJ2-7; 10 bases fit TRBD1. With 6 bases clipped from V and 1 base from J, the junction kept 12 bases outside the gene matches. The CDR3 sequence is 16 residues long. The germline V gene encodes CDR1 DFQATT and CDR2 SNEGSKA (reference sequence). This CDR3 reads CSASPIDRGLSYEQYF. The CDR3 DNA reads TGCAGTGCCTCCCCAATCGACAGGGGGCTTTCCTACGAGCAGTACTTC.

This clonotype was recorded many times. The rearrangement links TRBV15 to TRBJ1-5; D not certain. The length of the CDR3 is 13 residues. V was cut by 3 bases and J by 3 bases, with 6 bases left in between. Per the germline V gene, CDR1 is LNHNV and CDR2 is YYDKDF (reference sequence). CDR3 nucleotide sequence: TGTGCCACCAGCAGCCGCTTCAATCAGCCCCAGCATTTT. Its protein product is CATSSRFNQPQHF.

The table lists this clonotype with many counts. The chain couples TRBV12-1 to TRBJ1-3. TRBV12-1 is given as a pseudogene. The CDR3 is made up of 24 amino acids. DNA for the CDR3: TGTGCCAGCAGCTTTCGCCGGGCTCACCCGACCCCGTGGCGGCCTGGTTACGAGGCAAACACCATATATTTT. It specifies CASSFRRAHPTPWRPGYEANTIYF.

Note on this clonotype: Being one base from a much bigger clone, this may be a read error. The chain couples TRBV18 to TRBJ2-7; 11 bases are shared with TRBD1. J gave up 6 bases and V 9 bases, and 13 bases lay outside the gene matches. The CDR3 is made up of 15 amino acids. Germline V gene lookup returns CDR1 KGHSH and CDR2 LQKENI. CDR3 sequence: CARSEGTGGLTEQYF. CDR3 DNA: TGTGCCAGATCAGAAGGGACAGGGGGGCTCACCGAGCAGTACTTC. Supplemented by reference TRBV18 and TRBJ2-7, the full variable domain reads NAGVMQNPRHLVRRRGQEARLRCSPMKGHSHVYWYRQLPEEGLKFMVYLQKENIIDESGMPKERFSAEFPKEGPSILRIQQVVRGDSAAYFCARSEGTGGLTEQYFGPGTRLTVT.

This clonotype was picked up many times. This rearrangement joins TRBV5-5 to TRBJ2-1; D perhaps matches TRBD2 (5 bases). Germline-derived CDR1 and CDR2 are SGHKS and YYEKEE (reference sequence). This CDR3 has 18 amino acids. Trimming stripped 2 bases from V and 3 bases from J, with 21 bases between. The CDR3 sequence is CASSLIAFLTPYYNEQFF. CDR3 sequence (DNA): TGTGCCAGCAGCTTAATAGCGTTTCTGACACCTTACTACAATGAGCAGTTCTTC.

This clonotype has just one count. The rearrangement joins TRBV5-6 to TRBJ2-3, with D tentatively TRBD1 (7 bases). Trimming removed 7 bases from V and 8 bases from J, with 11 bases in between. This CDR3 has 11 amino acids. Germline lookup yields CDR1 SGHDT and CDR2 YYEEEE. The CDR3 nucleotides are TGTGCCAGCCAGGGGGGAGCTACGCAGTATTTT. Amino acid sequence: CASQGGATQYF.

This clonotype turned up a few times. The chain links TRBV29-1 to TRBJ2-2; D is unresolved. Germline-derived CDR1 and CDR2 are SQVTM and ANQGSEA. The CDR3 is made up of 14 amino acids. V was clipped by 4 bases and J by 2 bases, with 11 bases between them. The CDR3 sequence is CSVVPQTNTGELFF. The CDR3 nucleotides are TGCAGCGTTGTACCCCAGACTAACACCGGGGAGCTGTTTTTT.